Below are 2 T cell receptor beta chains sequenced from a single sample in a study of technical replicates of blood from four donors. TCRdb's copy holds only in-frame clones and misses some; the assay was immunoSEQ multiplex PCR. The data contain around 80,000 clones, roughly 98% of them singletons. Sequences were obtained from T cells isolated from PBMCs. These TCRs come from a human donor in good health.

This chain links TRBV6-6 with TRBJ2-4, with 10 bases fitting TRBD1. Unmatched junction bases numbered 6, after V lost 7 bases and J lost 9 bases. Looked up from germline, CDR1 is MNHNY and CDR2 is SVGAGI (reference sequence). This CDR3 spans 13 amino acids. CDR3 amino acids: CASTPGQGIIQYF. In DNA, the CDR3 is TGTGCCAGCACCCCGGGACAGGGGATCATTCAGTACTTC.

The genes are TRBV6-6 and TRBJ1-1, with 7 bases that match TRBD1. The V segment lost 0 bases and the J segment 1 base; nucleotides outside the gene matches: 5. The CDR3 has 16 amino acids. Germline V gene lookup returns CDR1 MNHNY and CDR2 SVGAGI (reference sequence). The CDR3 nucleotides are TGTGCCAGCAGTTACTCGCCGGGACAGAGGAACACTGAAGCTTTCTTT. Its translation: CASSYSPGQRNTEAFF.